The clone carrying this TCR beta chain has just a few counts. The antigen is not known. The data stem from a study of response to subunit inactivated influenza vaccine. Study-wide points: It was suggested by the authors that few new T cells are recruited by each seasonal influenza vaccination.

One entry per CDR3 protein results from TCRdb running MiXCR on the RT-PCR reads. The sample lists over 650,000 distinct CDR3 sequences; approximately 17% were seen once. The sample in question was PBMCs from blood, obtained around 5 days after vaccination. The receptor was derived from a man in his forties or fifties who received an inactivated influenza vaccine.

In DNA form, the CDR3 reads TGTGCCAGCAGCCCTCGACTAGCGCAACGCTACGAGCAGTACTTC. Translated: CASSPRLAQRYEQYF. This chain joins TRBV9 and TRBJ2-7, with 8 nucleotides matching TRBD2. V gave up 4 bases and J gave up 3 bases; unmatched junction bases: 9. There are 15 residues in the CDR3. Germline V lookup: CDR1 SGDLS, CDR2 YYNGEE.